The next 2 T cell receptor beta chains were all read from a single sample in a study of response to subunit inactivated influenza vaccine. TCRdb ran MiXCR on the RT-PCR reads and lists one entry per CDR3 protein. The profile shows approximately 530,000 distinct CDR3 sequences, around 8% of them singletons. Material: PBMCs from blood, obtained around 25 months after vaccination. The source is a man between 50 and 75 years old who received an inactivated influenza vaccine.

This clonotype has just a few counts. The genes are TRBV7-6 and TRBJ1-1; 10 positions agree with TRBD1. CDR1 is SGHVS and CDR2 is FNYEAQ in the germline V gene. The CDR3 spans 15 residues. The V and J ends lost 3 bases and 3 bases, in that order; junction bases with no gene match: 4. The CDR3 coding sequence is TGTGCCAGCAGCTTGACAGGGGGCCAGTACACTGAAGCTTTCTTT. It specifies CASSLTGGQYTEAFF.

This clonotype was counted at least ten times. The chain links TRBV7-2 to TRBJ2-1; D ambiguous. Between the trimmed V and J ends, which lost 5 bases and 12 bases, there was a span of 11 bases. Germline lookup yields CDR1 SGHTA and CDR2 FQGNSA. CDR3 length: 11 amino acids. The CDR3 sequence: CASSLFSGQFF. CDR3 bases: TGTGCCAGCAGCCTCTTTTCTGGGCAGTTCTTC.